This T cell receptor beta chain was sequenced in a study of read filtering for tumor transcriptome and immune sequencing. CDR1 is SQVTM and CDR2 is ANQGSEA in the germline V gene. V gave up 5 bases and J gave up 1 base; unmatched junction bases: 7. The length of the CDR3 is 17 residues. The library was built from about 400 ng RNA with molecular barcoded adaptors for alpha/delta and beta/gamma chains. From the reads, TCRdb called clonotypes with MiXCR, one entry per CDR3 protein. Altogether about 63,000 distinct CDR3 sequences are present, approximately 15% being singletons, with the ten largest covering 45% to 50%.

Sequenced: a population of CD138-negative cells sorted from bone marrow. The rearrangement links TRBV29-1 to TRBJ2-3; 15 bases are shared with TRBD2. This clonotype was obtained from a donor aged 40 or over with multiple myeloma. The CDR3 DNA is TGCAGCGTTAAAGGGGGACTAGCGGGAGGCGGCACAGATACGCAGTATTTT. Translated, it gives CSVKGGLAGGGTDTQYF.